These 25 T cell receptor beta chains came from one sample sequenced in a study of cytomegalovirus exposure and HLA in healthy donors (dated by TCRdb to 2015 to 2018). The method was the immunoSEQ multiplex PCR assay. TCRdb re-hosts the immuneACCESS table, in-frame sequences only. Its copies lack some clones; in the studies checked, an unresolved V gene accounts for under half of them, and the cause for the rest is not known. Present in this sample are about 73,000 clones, approximately 95% of which were seen just once. 3% to 3.5% of the sample goes to the ten largest clones. Sequencing input: PBMCs. These receptors were collected from a man between 18 and 29 years old in good health and CMV-seronegative.

Written as DNA, the CDR3 is TGTGCCAGCAGCGAGCCAACTGAAGCTTTCTTT. Translating it yields CASSEPTEAFF. This sequence joins TRBV6-1 and TRBJ1-1, with D unclear. The length of the CDR3 is 11 residues. The germline CDR1 and CDR2 sequences are MNHNS and SASEGT. Trimming removed 6 bases at V and 5 bases at J, with 7 bases between.

This clone came up a few times. This chain uses TRBV5-4 with TRBJ1-2; maybe TRBD1 (5 bases). Germline loops: CDR1 SGHNT, CDR2 YYREEE (reference sequence). Trimming stripped 0 bases from V and 5 bases from J, with 8 bases between. The CDR3 spans 13 residues. Here the CDR3 reads CASSLGRQYGYTF. The CDR3 coding sequence is TGTGCCAGCAGCTTGGGGCGACAGTATGGCTACACCTTC.

This chain uses TRBV19 with TRBJ1-2; 7 nucleotides match TRBD1. V was pared by 6 bases and J by 4 bases, with 8 bases of the junction left unmatched. From germline, CDR1 is LNHDA and CDR2 SQIVND (reference sequence). The CDR3 is 14 residues long. The CDR3 region is CASSPTGSTYGYTF. For the CDR3, the DNA is TGTGCCAGTAGCCCGACAGGGTCTACCTATGGCTACACCTTC.

V and J are TRBV7-3 and TRBJ2-7; 8 bases are a match to TRBD2. CDR1 SGHTA and CDR2 FQGTGA come from the germline V gene. The V and J ends lost 5 bases and 4 bases, in that order; junction bases with no gene match: 7. The CDR3 has 14 amino acids. CDR3 nucleotide sequence: TGTGCCAGCAGCCTCTACGGGGGGGATTACGAGCAGTACTTC. As protein: CASSLYGGDYEQYF.

The chain combines TRBV27 with TRBJ2-7; 8 nucleotides agree with TRBD1. Germline CDR1 is MNHEY and CDR2 is SMNVEV (reference sequence). J was trimmed by 2 bases and V by 3 bases; bases with no gene match: 12. This CDR3 is built from 17 residues. The CDR3 loop is CASSLVSQGASPYEQYF. The CDR3 nucleotides read TGTGCCAGCAGTTTGGTGTCGCAGGGGGCCTCCCCCTACGAGCAGTACTTC.

The chain employs TRBV11-2 and TRBJ1-4, with 10 bases matching TRBD1. The CDR3 is 15 residues long. V dropped 3 bases and J dropped 7; count of bases not matched to a gene: 5. Germline CDR1 SGHAT, CDR2 FQNNGV. CDR3 in DNA: TGTGCCAGCAGCTTTACAAGACAGGGGGCTGAAAAACTGTTTTTT. It yields the protein CASSFTRQGAEKLFF. Based on the CDR3 plus reference TRBV11-2 and TRBJ1-4, the full variable domain is EAGVAQSPRYKIIEKRQSVAFWCNPISGHATLYWYQQILGQGPKLLIQFQNNGVVDDSQLPKDRFSAERLKGVDSTLKIQPAKLEDSAVYLCASSFTRQGAEKLFFGSGTQLSVL.

This chain links TRBV5-1 with TRBJ2-3; no clear D. Per germline, CDR1 SGHRS and CDR2 YFSETQ. V was cut by 6 bases and J by 1 base, with 9 bases left in between. The CDR3 spans 13 residues. The CDR3 DNA sequence: TGCGCCAGCACTTTCCCAGGCACAGATACGCAGTATTTT. Residues: CASTFPGTDTQYF.

The gene calls are TRBV21-1 and TRBJ1-1. TRBV21-1 is listed as a pseudogene. The CDR3 loop spans 17 amino acids. Here the CDR3 DNA reads TGTGCCAGCAATTGGACCATTTCCGGAGGCGTGAACACTGAAGCTTTCTTT. Translation gives CASNWTISGGVNTEAFF.

The genes are TRBV29-1 and TRBJ2-3, with D possibly matching TRBD2 (6 bases). Trimming took off 6 bases at V and 0 bases at J, with 10 bases between the two ends. In germline, CDR1 is SQVTM, CDR2 ANQGSEA. This CDR3 has 13 residues. The CDR3 DNA reads as TGCAGCGTGCAACTAGCTAGCACAGATACGCAGTATTTT. This sequence encodes CSVQLASTDTQYF.

The genes are TRBV6-1 and TRBJ1-3; the D is unclear. V gave up 2 bases and J gave up 8 bases, with 10 bases separating them. This CDR3 comprises 13 residues. CDR1 is MNHNS and CDR2 is SASEGT in the germline V gene. Here the CDR3 reads CASSEHRADTIYF. The CDR3 region has the DNA TGTGCCAGCAGTGAACACAGAGCAGACACCATATATTTT.

The count of this clone is one. The chain recombines TRBV9 with TRBJ2-2; 8 nucleotides match TRBD1. Germline V CDR1 and CDR2: SGDLS, YYNGEE. This CDR3 region has 16 residues. Germline trimming cut 4 bases from V and 1 base from J; bases unmatched to any gene: 6. For the CDR3, the DNA is TGTGCCAGCAGCCCACGGGGACAGGAGAACACCGGGGAGCTGTTTTTT. It is translated as CASSPRGQENTGELFF.

V is TRBV6-6 and J is TRBJ1-1, with D possibly being TRBD1 (6 bases). Germline-derived CDR1 and CDR2 are MNHNY and SVGAGI (reference sequence). Trimming removed 7 bases from V and 1 base from J, with 13 bases in between. The CDR3 length is 14 residues. Here the CDR3 DNA reads TGTGCCAGCAAGTGGACAGATACGAACACTGAAGCTTTCTTT. Translated: CASKWTDTNTEAFF.

In its sample, this clone was seen once. This sequence joins TRBV1 and TRBJ2-2; the table's D call, TRBD2, has no DNA check behind it. TRBV1 is recorded as a pseudogene. This CDR3 contains 19 residues. CDR3 sequence reads: CTSPLATLAGGPNTGELFF. As DNA, the CDR3 is TGCACCAGCCCCCTCGCCACCCTAGCGGGGGGCCCTAACACCGGGGAGCTGTTTTTT.

The chain uses TRBV5-6 and TRBJ1-2; D remains ambiguous. There are 14 residues in the CDR3. Germline CDR1 reads SGHDT; CDR2 reads YYEEEE. Trimming took 4 bases from V and 4 from J, leaving 14 bases between them. In nucleotides, the CDR3 is TGTGCCAGCAGCCGTGAGGTCTCCGGCTATGGCTACACCTTC. Its protein is CASSREVSGYGYTF. The whole variable domain, remainder taken from reference TRBV5-6 and TRBJ1-2, is DAGVTQSPTHLIKTRGQQVTLRCSPKSGHDTVSWYQQALGQGPQFIFQYYEEEERQRGNFPDRFSGHQFPNYSSELNVNALLLGDSALYLCASSREVSGYGYTFGSGTRLTVV.

The gene calls are TRBV29-1 and TRBJ1-2; 8 positions match TRBD1. Germline V gene lookup returns CDR1 SQVTM and CDR2 ANQGSEA. Trimming removed 0 bases from V and 5 bases from J; junction bases left unmatched: 5. The CDR3 has 14 amino acids. The DNA of the CDR3 is TGCAGCGTTGAAGATGACAGGGGACGGTATGGCTACACCTTC. Its protein product is CSVEDDRGRYGYTF.

V and J are TRBV10-3 and TRBJ1-2; maybe TRBD1 (6 bases). Germline-derived CDR1 and CDR2 are ENHRY and SYGVKD. The CDR3 spans 12 residues. V lost 8 bases, J lost 4 bases, and 11 bases lay in between. The CDR3 reads CAIGGRVYGYTF. The CDR3 bases are TGTGCCATCGGGGGCAGGGTCTATGGCTACACCTTC.

The J gene is TRBJ1-1, the V gene TRBV4-1; tentatively, D is TRBD1 (6 bases). The CDR3 contains 14 residues. CDR1 MGHRA and CDR2 YSYEKL come from the germline V gene. The V and J ends lost 1 base and 6 bases respectively, with 12 bases between them. The CDR3 reads CASSQAETGPEAFF. CDR3 nucleotide sequence: TGCGCCAGCAGCCAAGCTGAGACAGGCCCTGAAGCTTTCTTT.

The CDR3 DNA follows: TGTGCCAGTAGTTCCAGCGGGGGGCCATACAATGAGCAGTTCTTC. It encodes CASSSSGGPYNEQFF. The V call is TRBV19, the J call TRBJ2-1, with TRBD2 identical over 9 bases. Germline lookup yields CDR1 LNHDA and CDR2 SQIVND (reference sequence). The CDR3 covers 15 residues. V lost 5 bases and J lost 4; bases outside the gene matches: 6.

V usage is TRBV19 and J usage is TRBJ2-3; the D is unclear. Per the germline V gene, CDR1 is LNHDA and CDR2 is SQIVND (reference sequence). V lost 0 bases and J lost 0, with 13 bases in between. CDR3 length: 17 amino acids. The chain's CDR3 is CASSIDLESTSTDTQYF. CDR3 nucleotide sequence: TGTGCCAGTAGTATAGATCTCGAGAGCACTAGCACAGATACGCAGTATTTT.

With respect to this clone: An end of the junction differs from the germline gene, which may be a read error. The CDR3 sequence is CASSLSAHTPPRDF. In nucleotides, the CDR3 is TGTGCCAGCAGTTTGTCTGCGCATACCCCTCCTCGCGACTTC. This sequence joins TRBV27 and TRBJ1-2; no clear D. The CDR3 is made up of 14 amino acids. From germline, CDR1 is MNHEY and CDR2 SMNVEV (reference sequence).

A single count supports this clone. This rearrangement joins TRBV10-3 to TRBJ1-1; 9 bases line up with TRBD1. CDR1 and CDR2 (germline): ENHRY, SYGVKD. V lost 2 bases to trimming and J lost 0 bases; unmatched junction nucleotides: 7. The CDR3 covers 17 residues. This CDR3 is CAISERTGGLLNTEAFF. In DNA form, the CDR3 reads TGTGCCATCAGTGAGAGAACAGGGGGCCTTTTGAACACTGAAGCTTTCTTT.

V gene TRBV6-4 combines with J gene TRBJ2-1, with a possible D match to TRBD2 (7 bases). CDR3 size: 14 residues. Looked up from germline, CDR1 is MRHNA and CDR2 is SNTAGT. The V gene lost 6 bases and the J gene lost 6 bases, with 15 bases spanning the gap. The CDR3 DNA reads as TGTGCCAGCAGCGCTGGGGGGGCCCCCAATGAGCAGTTCTTC. This translates into CASSAGGAPNEQFF.

V and J are TRBV5-4 and TRBJ2-7; D is possibly TRBD1 (5 bases). The CDR3 covers 13 residues. Germline-derived CDR1 and CDR2 are SGHNT and YYREEE (reference sequence). With 2 bases removed from V and 5 bases from J, the gap between germline ends came to 11 bases. CDR3: CASSLAGPDEQYF. For the CDR3, the DNA is TGTGCCAGCAGCTTAGCAGGGCCGGACGAGCAGTACTTC.

V is TRBV27 and J is TRBJ1-5; 10 bases fit TRBD1. Germline V CDR1 and CDR2: MNHEY, SMNVEV (reference sequence). V was pared by 5 bases and J by 3 bases, with 7 bases of the junction left unmatched. The CDR3 contains 16 residues. CDR3 amino acids: CASSEGQGIFNQPQHF. CDR3 DNA: TGTGCCAGCAGTGAGGGACAGGGGATCTTCAATCAGCCCCAGCATTTT.

This chain uses TRBV7-6 with TRBJ1-1; D possibly corresponds to TRBD1 (6 bases). V gave up 8 bases and J gave up 0 bases, with 13 bases separating them. There are 14 residues in the CDR3. Germline assignment: CDR1 SGHVS and CDR2 FNYEAQ. CDR3 bases: TGTGCCAGCCGGGACACATTAATGAACACTGAAGCTTTCTTT. The encoded protein is CASRDTLMNTEAFF.